The present T cell receptor (beta chain) was sequenced within a study of glioma-infiltrating T cells after dendritic cell vaccination. At the level of the study: Samples are from glioblastoma patients in Phase I and II dendritic cell vaccine trials. Three intradermal dendritic cell vaccine injections were given every two weeks.

As for time point: after dendritic cell vaccination, including at tumor progression/relapse. Generated by immunoSEQ multiplex PCR, the TCRdb table keeps only in-frame clones and is missing some. The sample includes 50,000 to 70,000 clones, roughly four fifths of them seen just once. Germline CDR1 MNHEY, CDR2 SVGAGI. With V trimmed by 6 bases and J by 6 bases, 8 bases remained unmatched. The CDR3 is 14 amino acids. Specimen: blood, collected after dendritic cell vaccination. The genes are TRBV6-5 and TRBJ2-1; TRBD2 matches at 7 bases. This sequence originates from a human donor with glioblastoma. The CDR3: CASRRPGLRNEQFF. CDR3 in DNA: TGTGCCAGCAGACGGCCGGGACTACGCAATGAGCAGTTCTTC.